One sample yielded the 11 T cell receptor beta chains listed below, sequenced in a study of vaccination and CD4 T cells after COVID-19. Oncomine TCR Beta short-read sequencing was applied to DNA from cultured CD4+ T cells. Using its own MiXCR run on the PCR reads, TCRdb lists one record per CDR3 protein. The sample yields roughly 15,000 distinct CDR3 sequences, 51% seen once. No antigens are known for them. Indicated treatment: approximately 9-day PBMC culture with coronavirus spike peptide pools or control peptides (ViraFEST assay). The specimen was CD4+ T cells from blood, cultured in vitro. These receptors were collected from a human donor who had recovered from COVID-19.

Judged by abundance, this clonotype is medium-sized. The chain carries TRBV25-1 and TRBJ1-2, with D unresolved. The CDR3 runs 12 residues. Deletions cut 3 bases from V and 8 bases from J, with 10 bases between. Germline loops: CDR1 MGHDK, CDR2 SYGVNS. The CDR3 sequence: CASSDPVAGYTF. CDR3 in DNA: TGTGCCAGCAGTGATCCAGTTGCAGGCTACACCTTC.

In this sample, this clonotype turned up a few times. This chain connects TRBV20-1 to TRBJ2-5, with TRBD2 identical over 11 bases. Germline CDR1 is DFQATT and CDR2 is SNEGSKA (reference sequence). CDR3 length: 11 residues. V shed 4 bases and J 9 bases; nucleotides not matched to a gene: 1. CDR3 sequence reads: CSATSGRSQYF. CDR3 nucleotide sequence: TGCAGTGCTACTAGCGGGAGGTCCCAGTACTTC.

This chain links TRBV20-1 with TRBJ1-3; D uncertain. V lost 5 bases, J lost 6 bases, and 17 bases lay in between. Looked up from germline, CDR1 is DFQATT and CDR2 is SNEGSKA (reference sequence). The CDR3 is made up of 14 amino acids. The CDR3 coding sequence is TGCAGTGCTCCAGAAGACCCGGCGGTAAACACCATATATTTT. Translating gives CSAPEDPAVNTIYF.

The rearrangement links TRBV28 to TRBJ1-2; TRBD1 is a possible D gene (6 bases). V was cut by 6 bases and J by 4 bases, with 12 bases left in between. The CDR3 spans 13 residues. Germline V gene sequence: CDR1 MDHEN, CDR2 SYDVKM. CDR3 region: CASSLDSVYGYTF. The CDR3 coding sequence is TGTGCCAGCAGCCTGGACAGCGTCTATGGCTACACCTTC.

In this sample, this clonotype turned up a few times. The chain combines TRBV12-3 or TRBV12-4 with TRBJ2-7; 7 nucleotides agree with TRBD2. The length of the CDR3 is 14 residues. V shed 1 base and J 1 base; nucleotides not matched to a gene: 1. Here the CDR3 reads CASSLGGGSYEQYF. In DNA, the CDR3 is TGTGCCAGCAGTTTAGGCGGGGGTTCCTACGAGCAGTACTTC.

This clonotype showed up just a few times. The rearrangement links TRBV7-2 to TRBJ1-1; 9 positions agree with TRBD1. With V trimmed by 5 bases and J by 6 bases, 4 bases remained unmatched. The germline V gene has CDR1 SGHTA and CDR2 FQGNSA. CDR3 length: 13 residues. CDR3: CASSGTGRAEAFF. The CDR3, as DNA: TGTGCCAGCAGCGGGACAGGGCGGGCTGAAGCTTTCTTT.

This chain links TRBV28 with TRBJ1-2, with 10 bases lining up with TRBD1. The trim removed 8 bases at V and 4 bases at J, leaving 16 bases unmatched. This CDR3 region has 17 residues. Germline CDR1 MDHEN, CDR2 SYDVKM. In DNA, the CDR3 is TGTGCCAGCGGGCGTCCCCGGGACAGGGGCCTCGGCTATGGCTACACCTTC. Translated: CASGRPRDRGLGYGYTF.

This clonotype was picked up a small number of times. The rearrangement joins TRBV7-9 to TRBJ2-2; unclear D gene. Trimming removed 4 bases at V and 1 base at J, with 7 bases between. Germline CDR1 and CDR2: SEHNR and FQNEAQ (reference sequence). There are 14 residues in the CDR3. The CDR3 bases are TGTGCCAGCAGCTCAACGGGGAACACCGGGGAGCTGTTTTTT. Translated: CASSSTGNTGELFF.

The genes are TRBV27 and TRBJ2-5; D ambiguous. Trimming removed 4 bases at V and 1 base at J, with 10 bases between. This CDR3 has 14 residues. Germline CDR1 MNHEY, CDR2 SMNVEV (reference sequence). The CDR3 DNA reads TGTGCCAGCAGTTCAACCCGATTCCAAGAGACCCAGTACTTC. Its protein product is CASSSTRFQETQYF.

This CDR3 reads CASTQAPNEQFF. The CDR3 DNA sequence: TGTGCCAGCACCCAAGCCCCCAATGAGCAGTTCTTC. The chain employs TRBV7-2 and TRBJ2-1; no firm D call. Per the germline V gene, CDR1 is SGHTA and CDR2 is FQGNSA. The length of the CDR3 is 12 residues. V was cut by 7 bases and J by 6 bases, with 10 bases left in between. The full variable domain, rest sourced from reference TRBV7-2 and TRBJ2-1, is GAGVSQSPSNKVTEKGKDVELRCDPISGHTALYWYRQSLGQGLEFLIYFQGNSAPDKSGLPSDRFSAERTGGSVSTLTIQRTQQEDSAVYLCASTQAPNEQFFGPGTRLTVL.

The rearrangement links TRBV11-2 to TRBJ2-3; D remains ambiguous. Germline-derived CDR1 and CDR2 are SGHAT and FQNNGV. The CDR3 has 14 residues. The germline V and J ends were trimmed by 5 bases and 5 bases, with 14 bases remaining between them. CDR3 sequence reads: CASSARGSVDTQYF. In nucleotides, the CDR3 is TGTGCCAGCAGCGCCCGAGGTAGTGTAGATACGCAGTATTTT.